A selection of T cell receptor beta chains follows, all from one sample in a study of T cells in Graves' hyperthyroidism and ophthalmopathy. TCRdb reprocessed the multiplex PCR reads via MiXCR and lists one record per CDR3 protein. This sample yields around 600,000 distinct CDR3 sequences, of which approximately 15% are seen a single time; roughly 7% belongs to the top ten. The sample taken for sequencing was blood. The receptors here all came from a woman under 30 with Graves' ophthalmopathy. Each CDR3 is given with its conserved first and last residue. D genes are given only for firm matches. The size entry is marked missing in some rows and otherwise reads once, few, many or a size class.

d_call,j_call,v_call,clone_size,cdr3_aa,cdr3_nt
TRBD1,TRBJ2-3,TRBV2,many,CASNGQGADTQYF,TGTGCCAGCAACGGACAGGGGGCAGATACGCAGTATTTT
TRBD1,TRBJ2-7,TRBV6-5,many,CASSYSTGAYEQYF,TGTGCCAGCAGTTACTCGACAGGGGCCTACGAGCAGTACTTC
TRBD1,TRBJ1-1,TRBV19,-,CASSRAAGTGGATEAFF,TGTGCCAGTAGTAGGGCCGCCGGGACAGGGGGCGCCACTGAAGCTTTCTTT
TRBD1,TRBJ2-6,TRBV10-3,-,CAISPTSDRKDSGANVLTF,TGTGCCATCAGCCCCACGTCGGACAGGAAGGATTCTGGGGCCAACGTCCTGACTTTC
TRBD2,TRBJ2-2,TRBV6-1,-,CASTLAGGEMNTGELFF,TGTGCCAGCACACTAGCGGGGGGGGAAATGAACACCGGGGAGCTGTTTTTT
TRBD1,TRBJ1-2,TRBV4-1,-,CASSQEFPPQGAHGYTF,TGCGCCAGCAGCCAAGAATTCCCCCCGCAGGGGGCGCATGGCTACACCTTC
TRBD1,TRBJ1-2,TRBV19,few,CASYFAGQQKNYGYTF,TGTGCCAGTTATTTCGCGGGACAGCAAAAAAACTATGGCTACACCTTC
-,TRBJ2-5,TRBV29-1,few,CSVAGHLIQETQYF,TGCAGCGTCGCCGGACATCTGATCCAAGAGACCCAGTACTTC
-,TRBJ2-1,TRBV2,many,CASRRVRDEQFF,TGTGCCAGCAGGCGTGTCCGAGACGAGCAGTTCTTC
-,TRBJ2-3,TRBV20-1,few,CSAYPLGIQADTQYF,TGCAGTGCTTACCCTTTGGGAATACAAGCAGATACGCAGTATTTT
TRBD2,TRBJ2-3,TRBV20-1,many,CSARDPAGTDTQYF,TGCAGTGCTAGAGATCCAGCGGGAACTGATACGCAGTATTTT
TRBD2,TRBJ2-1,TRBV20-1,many,CSALAGGTSYNEQFF,TGCAGTGCTTTAGCGGGAGGAACTTCCTACAATGAGCAGTTCTTC
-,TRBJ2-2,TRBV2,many,CASRPDSSNTGELFF,TGTGCCAGCAGGCCGGACAGCTCGAACACCGGGGAGCTGTTTTTT
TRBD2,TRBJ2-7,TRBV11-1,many,CASSLGPERENEQYF,TGTGCCAGCAGCTTGGGCCCGGAGCGGGAGAACGAGCAGTACTTC
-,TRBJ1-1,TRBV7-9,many,CASSLIGGIRTEAFF,TGTGCCAGCAGCTTAATTGGGGGCATAAGAACTGAAGCTTTCTTT
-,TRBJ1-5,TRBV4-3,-,CASSRREGDQPQHF,TGCGCCAGCAGCCGTCGAGAGGGAGATCAGCCCCAGCATTTT
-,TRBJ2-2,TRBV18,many,CASWDGNTGELFF,TGTGCCAGCTGGGACGGAAACACCGGGGAGCTGTTTTTT
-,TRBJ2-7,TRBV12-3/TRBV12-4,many,CASSLVRAEQYF,TGTGCCAGCAGTTTAGTCCGTGCGGAGCAGTACTTC
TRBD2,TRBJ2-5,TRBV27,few,CASSLDGRGGTQYF,TGTGCCAGCAGTTTAGACGGCCGCGGGGGGACCCAGTACTTC
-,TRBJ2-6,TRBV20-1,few,CSARDRMAHSGANVLTF,TGCAGTGCTAGAGATCGGATGGCCCACTCTGGGGCCAACGTCCTGACTTTC
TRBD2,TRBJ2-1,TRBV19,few,CASTRGGGASGEQFF,TGTGCCAGTACCCGGGGGGGAGGGGCCAGCGGTGAGCAGTTCTTC
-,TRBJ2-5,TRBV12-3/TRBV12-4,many,CASSLGHRKTQYF,TGTGCCAGCAGTTTGGGACACAGAAAGACCCAGTACTTC
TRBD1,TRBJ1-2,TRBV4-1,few,CASSQPGTGNGYTF,TGCGCCAGCAGCCAACCCGGGACAGGGAATGGCTACACCTTC
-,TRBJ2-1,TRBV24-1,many,CATSAGAAEQFF,TGTGCCACCAGTGCCGGGGCAGCTGAGCAGTTCTTC
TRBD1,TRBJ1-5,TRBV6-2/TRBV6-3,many,CASSSGTGGPWDSNQPQHF,TGTGCCAGCAGCTCCGGGACAGGGGGACCATGGGATAGCAATCAGCCCCAGCATTTT
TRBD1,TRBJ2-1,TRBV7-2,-,CASSPGDRNNEQFF,TGTGCCAGCAGCCCCGGGGACAGGAATAATGAGCAGTTCTTC
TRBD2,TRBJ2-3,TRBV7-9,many,CASSLTGTSGLSSTDTQYF,TGTGCCAGCAGCCTTACAGGGACTAGCGGGCTCTCTAGCACAGATACGCAGTATTTT
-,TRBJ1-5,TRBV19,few,CASSMTGRGPQHF,TGTGCCAGTAGTATGACAGGTCGAGGGCCCCAGCATTTT
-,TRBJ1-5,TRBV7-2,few,CASSSRSGDQPQHF,TGTGCCAGCAGCTCAAGGTCAGGGGATCAGCCCCAGCATTTT
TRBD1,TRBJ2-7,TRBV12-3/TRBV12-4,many,CASSSWTGKGEQYF,TGTGCCAGCAGTTCCTGGACAGGGAAAGGCGAGCAGTACTTC
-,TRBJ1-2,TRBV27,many,CASRQGYGYTF,TGTGCCAGCAGACAGGGCTATGGCTACACCTTC
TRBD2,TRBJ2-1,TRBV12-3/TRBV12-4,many,CASRPPGLGHNEQFF,TGTGCCAGCAGGCCCCCGGGACTAGGCCACAATGAGCAGTTCTTC
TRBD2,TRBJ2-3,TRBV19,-,CASSSDLAGEQDTQYF,TGTGCCAGTAGTAGTGATTTAGCGGGAGAGCAAGATACGCAGTATTTT
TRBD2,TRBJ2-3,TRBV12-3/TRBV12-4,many,CASSLVFLAGSTDTQYF,TGTGCCAGCAGTTTAGTGTTCCTAGCGGGATCTACAGATACGCAGTATTTT
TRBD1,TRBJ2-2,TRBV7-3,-,CASSLFEGAQGTGELFF,TGTGCCAGCAGCTTATTTGAGGGGGCGCAGGGCACCGGGGAGCTGTTTTTT
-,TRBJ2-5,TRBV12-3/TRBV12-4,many,CASSLVDQETQYF,TGTGCCAGCAGTTTAGTGGACCAAGAGACCCAGTACTTC
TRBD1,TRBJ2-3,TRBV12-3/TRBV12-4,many,CASSTQPGQGTDTQYF,TGTGCCAGCAGTACCCAACCGGGACAGGGAACAGATACGCAGTATTTT
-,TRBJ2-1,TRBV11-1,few,CASNLLPLHTAYNEQFF,TGTGCCAGCAACTTGCTCCCGCTCCATACGGCCTACAATGAGCAGTTCTTC
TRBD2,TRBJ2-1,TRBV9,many,CASSERLAGIGEQFF,TGTGCCAGCAGCGAGAGACTAGCGGGAATCGGTGAGCAGTTCTTC
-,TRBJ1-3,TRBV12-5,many,CASGSRALSGNTIYF,TGTGCTAGTGGTTCCAGGGCTCTCTCTGGAAACACCATATATTTT
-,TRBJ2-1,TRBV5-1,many,CASSLTGEGYNEQFF,TGCGCCAGCAGCTTGACGGGAGAGGGCTACAATGAGCAGTTCTTC
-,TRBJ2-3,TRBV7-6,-,CASSSWASRDTQYF,TGTGCCAGCAGCTCTTGGGCTAGCAGGGATACGCAGTATTTT